One and the same sample provided the 12 T cell receptor beta chains below, sequenced in a study of blood T cell repertoires in COVID-19. TCRdb keeps only in-frame clones here, not all; method: immunoSEQ multiplex PCR. This table has 150,000 to 200,000 clones, approximately 80% appearing once. Specimen: PBMCs or T cells enriched from blood (not recorded which). The receptors here all came from a man aged 50-59 years who had recovered from COVID-19.

The rearrangement links TRBV5-1 to TRBJ2-1; 10 bases line up with TRBD2. CDR3 length: 15 amino acids. J lost 4 bases, V lost 4 bases, and 5 bases had no gene match. Per germline, CDR1 SGHRS and CDR2 YFSETQ. The DNA of the CDR3 is TGCGCCAGCAGCCTAAGCGGGGGGGATTACAATGAGCAGTTCTTC. Its translation: CASSLSGGDYNEQFF.

The V call is TRBV2, the J call TRBJ1-3; 7 bases match TRBD1. Germline V lookup: CDR1 SNHLY, CDR2 FYNNEI. The J segment lost 0 bases and the V segment lost 9 bases, leaving 5 bases of the junction unmatched. This CDR3 has 14 amino acids. The CDR3 sequence is CASGDSYSGNTIYF. CDR3 coding DNA: TGTGCCAGTGGGGACAGCTACTCTGGAAACACCATATATTTT.

This clone was recorded once. This chain connects TRBV29-1 to TRBJ2-7, with a tentative D call TRBD1 (6 bases). This CDR3 has 13 amino acids. Germline V gives CDR1 SQVTM, CDR2 ANQGSEA. The ends were cut back, 6 bases at V and 6 bases at J, with 18 bases in the middle. The CDR3: CSVDSSPNSEQYF. DNA of the CDR3: TGCAGCGTGGACAGTTCTCCAAACTCCGAGCAGTACTTC.

This rearrangement joins TRBV7-3 to TRBJ1-6; 8 nucleotides align to TRBD1. This CDR3 spans 14 amino acids. The V segment lost 4 bases and the J segment 7 bases; nucleotides outside the gene matches: 3. Germline V gene lookup returns CDR1 SGHTA and CDR2 FQGTGA. This CDR3 is CASSYDRGNSPLHF. CDR3 in DNA: TGTGCCAGCAGCTACGACAGGGGCAATTCACCCCTCCACTTT.

V gene TRBV6-5 combines with J gene TRBJ2-7; 8 bases line up with TRBD2. V gave up 3 bases and J gave up 3 bases; unmatched junction bases: 7. This CDR3 contains 15 residues. CDR1 MNHEY and CDR2 SVGAGI come from the germline V gene. CDR3: CASSYRGLVGYEQYF. As DNA, the CDR3 is TGTGCCAGCAGTTATAGGGGACTAGTCGGCTACGAGCAGTACTTC.

This sequence joins TRBV5-1 and TRBJ2-1; 12 positions agree with TRBD2. The CDR3 sequence is 17 residues long. Germline CDR1 is SGHRS and CDR2 is YFSETQ. V lost 4 bases to trimming and J lost 10 bases; unmatched junction nucleotides: 15. CDR3 nucleotides: TGCGCCAGCAGCCCGGCAGGCCTAGCGGGGGGGCTCGGCGAGCAGTTCTTC. Protein sequence: CASSPAGLAGGLGEQFF.

The chain links TRBV3-1 (or the pseudogene TRBV3-2) to TRBJ2-2; 12 nucleotides line up with TRBD2. This CDR3 comprises 16 residues. Germline CDR1 is LGHDT and CDR2 is YNNKEL (reference sequence). With V trimmed by 4 bases and J by 5 bases, 5 bases remained unmatched. The CDR3 loop is CASSPWTSGETGELFF. Here the CDR3 DNA reads TGTGCCAGCAGCCCCTGGACTAGCGGGGAGACCGGGGAGCTGTTTTTT.

The gene calls are TRBV2 and TRBJ1-1; the D gene is possibly TRBD1 (5 bases). Germline CDR1 is SNHLY and CDR2 is FYNNEI. The CDR3 loop spans 14 amino acids. Trimming removed 6 bases at V and 1 base at J, with 12 bases between. The CDR3 nucleotides are TGTGCCAGCAGGCAGGGATCTCAGAACACTGAAGCTTTCTTT. This gives the protein CASRQGSQNTEAFF.

The CDR3 sequence is CATSRAPTLAGDGEQYF. Written as DNA, the CDR3 is TGTGCCACCAGCAGAGCCCCGACTTTAGCGGGAGACGGGGAGCAGTACTTC. This sequence joins TRBV15 and TRBJ2-7, with TRBD2 matching over 9 bases. This CDR3 comprises 17 residues. Germline V gene data show CDR1 as LNHNV and CDR2 as YYDKDF (reference sequence). The J segment lost 7 bases and the V segment lost 1 base, leaving 14 bases of the junction unmatched.

The chain carries TRBV11-2 and TRBJ1-2, with D perhaps TRBD1 (6 bases). The germline V gene encodes CDR1 SGHAT and CDR2 FQNNGV. The CDR3 contains 14 residues. Trimming pared 5 bases from V and 4 bases from J, leaving 14 bases between. The CDR3 nucleotides are TGTGCCAGCAGCGGGGGAGGGGACACCTATGGCTACACCTTC. Translation: CASSGGGDTYGYTF.

This rearrangement joins TRBV6-2 or TRBV6-3 to TRBJ2-7, with 13 bases fitting TRBD2. Germline-derived CDR1 and CDR2 are MNHEY and SVGEGT. The V segment lost 1 base and the J segment 6 bases; nucleotides outside the gene matches: 12. The length of the CDR3 is 18 residues. In DNA form, the CDR3 reads TGTGCCAGCAGTTACTACCAAATCGGACTAGCGGGAGCTTTCGAGCAGTACTTC. It encodes CASSYYQIGLAGAFEQYF.

J is TRBJ2-3 and V is TRBV27, with D perhaps TRBD2 (6 bases). Germline loops: CDR1 MNHEY, CDR2 SMNVEV (reference sequence). V was trimmed by 8 bases and J by 1 base, leaving 10 bases between them. The CDR3 runs 13 residues. The CDR3 DNA reads TGTGCCAGCGGGCGGGAACGCACAGATACGCAGTATTTT. Protein product: CASGRERTDTQYF.